This T cell receptor beta chain was recorded in a study of T cell responses to AZD1222 COVID-19 vaccine. Generated by immunoSEQ multiplex PCR, the TCRdb table keeps only in-frame clones and is missing some. The table has around 84,000 clones, around 88% seen once; the top ten hold 10%. The study's findings and limits: Targets within unmutated variant regions were reportedly found for nearly half of spike-specific TCRs. There were vaccine-associated CD4 TCRs across spike, dominant at 160-218 and 743-854.

Germline assignment: CDR1 SNHLY and CDR2 FYNNEI. The CDR3 runs to 15 residues. Deletions cut 6 bases from V and 5 bases from J, with 14 bases between. On this clone itself: What it recognizes is unknown.

The receptor comes from an adult in good health. Sample: peripheral blood, taken on day 0 of MenACWY control vaccination. The V call is TRBV2, the J call TRBJ1-6, with a weak D call TRBD1 (5 bases). For the CDR3, the DNA is TGTGCCAGCAGAAAGCGGACGGGGGATAATTCACCCCTCCACTTT. Translating gives CASRKRTGDNSPLHF. Looking up the rest from reference TRBV2 and TRBJ1-6 gives the full variable domain: EPEVTQTPSHQVTQMGQEVILRCVPISNHLYFYWYRQILGQKVEFLVSFYNNEISEKSEIFDDQFSVERPDGSNFTLKIRSTKLEDSAMYFCASRKRTGDNSPLHFGNGTRLTVT.